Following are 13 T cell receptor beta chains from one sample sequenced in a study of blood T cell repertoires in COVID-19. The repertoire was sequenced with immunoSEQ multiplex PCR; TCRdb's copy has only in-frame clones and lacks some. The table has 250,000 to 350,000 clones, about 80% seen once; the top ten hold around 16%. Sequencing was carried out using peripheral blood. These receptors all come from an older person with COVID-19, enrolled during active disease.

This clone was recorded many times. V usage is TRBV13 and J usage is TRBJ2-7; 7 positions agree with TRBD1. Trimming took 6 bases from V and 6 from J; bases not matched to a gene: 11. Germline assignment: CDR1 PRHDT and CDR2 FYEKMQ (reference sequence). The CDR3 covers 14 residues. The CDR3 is CASRLSAGGREQYF. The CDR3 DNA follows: TGTGCCAGCAGATTGTCCGCAGGGGGACGCGAGCAGTACTTC.

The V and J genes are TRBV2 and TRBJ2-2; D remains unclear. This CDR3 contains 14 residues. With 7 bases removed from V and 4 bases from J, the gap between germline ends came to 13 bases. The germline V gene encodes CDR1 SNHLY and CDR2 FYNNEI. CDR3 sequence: CASKRSLGTGELFF. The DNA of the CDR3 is TGTGCCAGCAAACGGAGCTTGGGCACCGGGGAGCTGTTTTTT. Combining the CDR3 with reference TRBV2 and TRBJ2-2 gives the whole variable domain EPEVTQTPSHQVTQMGQEVILRCVPISNHLYFYWYRQILGQKVEFLVSFYNNEISEKSEIFDDQFSVERPDGSNFTLKIRSTKLEDSAMYFCASKRSLGTGELFFGEGSRLTVL.

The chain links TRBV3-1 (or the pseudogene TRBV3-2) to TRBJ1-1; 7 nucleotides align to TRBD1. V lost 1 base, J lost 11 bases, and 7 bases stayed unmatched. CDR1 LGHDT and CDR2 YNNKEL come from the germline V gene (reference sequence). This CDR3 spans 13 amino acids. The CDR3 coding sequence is TGTGCCAGCAGCCAAGGGACAGGCTTGGGGGCTTTCTTT. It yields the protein CASSQGTGLGAFF.

The CDR3 is CASSLASRDTGELFF. The CDR3 DNA is TGCGCCAGCAGCTTGGCCAGCCGGGACACCGGGGAGCTGTTTTTT. This chain uses TRBV5-1 with TRBJ2-2, with unresolved D. Trimming took off 0 bases at V and 3 bases at J, with 9 bases between the two ends. There are 15 residues in the CDR3. The germline CDR1 and CDR2 sequences are SGHRS and YFSETQ. Variable domain in full (rest from reference TRBV5-1 and TRBJ2-2): KAGVTQTPRYLIKTRGQQVTLSCSPISGHRSVSWYQQTPGQGLQFLFEYFSETQRNKGNFPGRFSGRQFSNSRSEMNVSTLELGDSALYLCASSLASRDTGELFFGEGSRLTVL.

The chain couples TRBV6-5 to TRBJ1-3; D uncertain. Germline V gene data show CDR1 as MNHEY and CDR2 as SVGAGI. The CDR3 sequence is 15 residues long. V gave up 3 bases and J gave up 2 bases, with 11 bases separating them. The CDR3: CASSYGSLPGNTIYF. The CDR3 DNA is TGTGCCAGCAGTTATGGGAGTCTCCCTGGAAACACCATATATTTT.

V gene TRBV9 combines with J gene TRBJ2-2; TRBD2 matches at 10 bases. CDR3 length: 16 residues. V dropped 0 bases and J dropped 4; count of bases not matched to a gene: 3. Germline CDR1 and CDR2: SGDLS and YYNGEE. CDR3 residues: CASSVELAGTTGELFF. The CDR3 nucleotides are TGTGCCAGCAGCGTAGAACTAGCGGGGACCACCGGGGAGCTGTTTTTT. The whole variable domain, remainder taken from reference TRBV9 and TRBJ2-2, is DSGVTQTPKHLITATGQRVTLRCSPRSGDLSVYWYQQSLDQGLQFLIQYYNGEERAKGNILERFSAQQFPDLHSELNLSSLELGDSALYFCASSVELAGTTGELFFGEGSRLTVL.

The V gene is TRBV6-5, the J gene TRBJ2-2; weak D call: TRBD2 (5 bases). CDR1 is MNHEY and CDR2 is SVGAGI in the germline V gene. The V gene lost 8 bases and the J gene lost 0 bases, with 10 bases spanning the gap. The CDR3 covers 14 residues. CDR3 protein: CASRAEPNTGELFF. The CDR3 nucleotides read TGTGCCAGCCGAGCGGAGCCGAACACCGGGGAGCTGTTTTTT.

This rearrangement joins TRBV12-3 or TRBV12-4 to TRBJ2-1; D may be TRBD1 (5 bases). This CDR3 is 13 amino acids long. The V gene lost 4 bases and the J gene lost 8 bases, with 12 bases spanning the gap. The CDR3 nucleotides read TGTGCCAGCAGTTCCGCAGGGTGGTATGAGCAGTTCTTC. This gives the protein CASSSAGWYEQFF.

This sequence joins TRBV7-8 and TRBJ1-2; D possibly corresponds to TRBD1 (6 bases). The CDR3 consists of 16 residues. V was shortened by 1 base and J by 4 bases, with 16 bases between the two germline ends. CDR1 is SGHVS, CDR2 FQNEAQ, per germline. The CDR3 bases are TGTGCCAGCAGCTTAGTGAGCAGGGGTTCAGGCTATGGCTACACCTTC. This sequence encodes CASSLVSRGSGYGYTF.

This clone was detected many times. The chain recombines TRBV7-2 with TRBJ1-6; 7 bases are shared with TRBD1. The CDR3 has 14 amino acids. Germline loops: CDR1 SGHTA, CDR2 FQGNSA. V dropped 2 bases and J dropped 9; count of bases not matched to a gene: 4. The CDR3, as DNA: TGTGCCAGCAGCTTACGAGGGGGCGGTTCACCCCTCCACTTT. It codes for CASSLRGGGSPLHF.

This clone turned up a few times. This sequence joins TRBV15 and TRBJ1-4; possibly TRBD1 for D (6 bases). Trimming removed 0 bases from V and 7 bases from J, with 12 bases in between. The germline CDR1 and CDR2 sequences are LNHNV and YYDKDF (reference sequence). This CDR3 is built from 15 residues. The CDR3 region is CATSREQGNAEKLFF. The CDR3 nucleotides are TGTGCCACCAGCAGAGAACAGGGAAACGCTGAAAAACTGTTTTTT.

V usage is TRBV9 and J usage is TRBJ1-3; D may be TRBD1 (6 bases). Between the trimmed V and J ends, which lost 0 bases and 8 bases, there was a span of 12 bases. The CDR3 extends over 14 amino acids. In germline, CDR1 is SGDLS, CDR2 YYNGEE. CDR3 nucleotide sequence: TGTGCCAGCAGCGTAGGACAGGTTGCGGACACCATATATTTT. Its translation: CASSVGQVADTIYF.

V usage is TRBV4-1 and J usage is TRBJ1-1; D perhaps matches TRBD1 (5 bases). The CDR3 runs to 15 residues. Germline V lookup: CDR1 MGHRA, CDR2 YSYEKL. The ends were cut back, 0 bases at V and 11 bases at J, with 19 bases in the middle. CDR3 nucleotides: TGCGCCAGCAGCCAAGATCTTACCCCGGGGGGTTCGGCTTTCTTT. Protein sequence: CASSQDLTPGGSAFF.